These T cell receptor beta chains were read from a single sample in a study of blood T cells in healthy people across ages. MiXCR was run by TCRdb on the 5' RACE reads, yielding one entry per CDR3 protein. The table includes about 1.5 million distinct CDR3 sequences, 35% to 45% detected once. Specimen: blood. The receptors shown here come from a woman younger than 35 in good health. Each CDR3 is given with its conserved first and last residue. The D gene is left open where the match is weak. The size field is filled for only some rows; it gives once, few, many or a size class.

V: TRBV12-3/TRBV12-4
J: TRBJ2-5
size: .
D: TRBD2
DNA: TGTGCCAGCTCACCTAGCGGGAGAAGAGAGACCCAGTACTTC
CDR3: CASSPSGRRETQYF

V: TRBV9
J: TRBJ2-1
size: .
D: .
DNA: TGTACCAGCAGCGTAGGCCTAGCCAATAATGAGCAGTTCTTC
CDR3: CTSSVGLANNEQFF

V: TRBV18
J: TRBJ1-2
size: .
D: .
DNA: TGTGCCAGCTCACCGGACAGTACGAATCCCCATGGCTACACCTTC
CDR3: CASSPDSTNPHGYTF

V: TRBV4-1
J: TRBJ2-7
size: once
D: .
DNA: TGCGCCAGCAGCCAAGAAAGGTTGAGTAACAATGAGCAGTACTTC
CDR3: CASSQERLSNNEQYF

V: TRBV7-6
J: TRBJ2-5
size: few
D: .
DNA: TGTGCCAGCAGCTTAGATATCGGGTTTATGCAGACCCAGTACTTC
CDR3: CASSLDIGFMQTQYF

V: TRBV11-2
J: TRBJ1-1
size: .
D: .
DNA: TGTGCCAGCAGCTTTTGGTCAAAGTCCATGAACACTGAAGCTTTCTTT
CDR3: CASSFWSKSMNTEAFF

V: TRBV7-2
J: TRBJ2-7
size: .
D: .
DNA: TGTGCCAGCAGCTTAAAGGGCATTTCCTCCTACGAGCAGTACTTC
CDR3: CASSLKGISSYEQYF

V: TRBV20-1
J: TRBJ2-1
size: .
D: .
DNA: TGCAGTGCTAGAGAGAGGAGCGGCCGAGGGAATGAGCAGTTCTTC
CDR3: CSARERSGRGNEQFF

V: TRBV28
J: TRBJ2-1
size: .
D: TRBD2
DNA: TGTGCCAGCAGTTTCCTCCTGACTAGCGAGGAACGGAATGAGCAGTTCTTC
CDR3: CASSFLLTSEERNEQFF

V: TRBV7-9
J: TRBJ1-1
size: few
D: .
DNA: TGTGCCAGCAGCCCAGCGTGGGGGTCGACTGAAGCTTTCTTT
CDR3: CASSPAWGSTEAFF

V: TRBV4-3
J: TRBJ1-2
size: .
D: .
DNA: TGCGCCAGCAGCCAAGGGGGAGGGGAGTATGGCTACACCTTC
CDR3: CASSQGGGEYGYTF

V: TRBV20-1
J: TRBJ2-7
size: .
D: .
DNA: TGCAGTGCTAGGCCCGTTAATAAACCCTACGAGCAGTACTTC
CDR3: CSARPVNKPYEQYF

V: TRBV29-1
J: TRBJ1-5
size: .
D: TRBD1
DNA: TGCAGCGTCCTTACAGGGGGAAGTCAGCCCCAGCATTTT
CDR3: CSVLTGGSQPQHF

V: TRBV25-1
J: TRBJ1-1
size: .
D: .
DNA: TGTGCCAGCAGTGAATATGGTGACCCTCAAGCTTTCTTT
CDR3: CASSEYGDPQAFF

V: TRBV6-2/TRBV6-3
J: TRBJ1-5
size: few
D: .
DNA: TGTGCCAGCAGTGAACATAGCAATCAGCCCCAGCATTTT
CDR3: CASSEHSNQPQHF

V: TRBV29-1
J: TRBJ2-7
size: .
D: TRBD1
DNA: TGCAGCGTTGAAGATAGGGGGACAGGGATGTACGAGCAGTACTTC
CDR3: CSVEDRGTGMYEQYF

V: TRBV20-1
J: TRBJ2-3
size: few
D: .
DNA: TGCAGTGCCCGGGGTGGGGGACATCCCGACCGGGGCACAGATACGCAGTATTTT
CDR3: CSARGGGHPDRGTDTQYF

V: TRBV5-1
J: TRBJ1-1
size: few
D: .
DNA: TGCGCCAGCAGCTGGCAGGCGACGAACACTGAAGCTTTCTTT
CDR3: CASSWQATNTEAFF

V: TRBV6-1
J: TRBJ2-7
size: .
D: .
DNA: TGTGCCAGCAGTGAATCGGCAGGAAGGTTCTTCGAGCAGTACTTC
CDR3: CASSESAGRFFEQYF

V: TRBV5-1
J: TRBJ1-2
size: once
D: .
DNA: TGCGCCAGCAGCTTGGTGTCAGGCTCAGGCTATGGCTACACCTTC
CDR3: CASSLVSGSGYGYTF

V: TRBV20-1
J: TRBJ2-7
size: few
D: .
DNA: TGCAGTGCTAGAAGATCTAGAACCTACGAGCAGTACTTC
CDR3: CSARRSRTYEQYF

V: TRBV7-2
J: TRBJ2-7
size: .
D: .
DNA: TGTGCCAGCAGCTTACGGGCTAGGCCCCGCGACTACGAGCAGTACTTC
CDR3: CASSLRARPRDYEQYF

V: TRBV27
J: TRBJ2-3
size: .
D: .
DNA: TGTGCCAGCAGTAGCCCTATTAGCGCCTTCACAGATACGCAGTATTTT
CDR3: CASSSPISAFTDTQYF

V: TRBV12-3/TRBV12-4
J: TRBJ2-1
size: few
D: TRBD1
DNA: TGTGCCAGCAGTTTGGACAGGGGGATATTGGATGAGCAGTTCTTC
CDR3: CASSLDRGILDEQFF

V: TRBV20-1
J: TRBJ2-5
size: .
D: TRBD1
DNA: TGCAGTGCTAGAGATCCAAGAGGACAGGGGGCTTTAGAGACCCAGTACTTC
CDR3: CSARDPRGQGALETQYF

V: TRBV7-9
J: TRBJ2-5
size: few
D: .
DNA: TGTGCCAGCAGCTTAGGAACAACAGTACAAGAGACCCAGTACTTC
CDR3: CASSLGTTVQETQYF

V: TRBV6-1
J: TRBJ1-2
size: .
D: .
DNA: TGTGCCAGCAGTGATACCGTGAGGGGGAACTATGGCTACACCTTC
CDR3: CASSDTVRGNYGYTF

V: TRBV7-2
J: TRBJ1-1
size: .
D: .
DNA: TGTGCCAGCAGCTTAGATGAAGCGAGAGGGGGAACTGAAGCTTTCTTT
CDR3: CASSLDEARGGTEAFF

V: TRBV4-3
J: TRBJ1-6
size: .
D: .
DNA: TGCGCCAGCAGCCAAGAGTGGGGTAACGGAGGTTCACCCCTCCACTTT
CDR3: CASSQEWGNGGSPLHF

V: TRBV7-9
J: TRBJ2-7
size: few
D: .
DNA: TGTGCCAGCAGTCGCTCAGGACAGTCGGTCTACGAGCAGTACTTC
CDR3: CASSRSGQSVYEQYF

V: TRBV20-1
J: TRBJ1-2
size: .
D: TRBD1
DNA: TGCAGTGCTAGTCAGGGGGCCCACTATGGCTACACCTTC
CDR3: CSASQGAHYGYTF

V: TRBV5-1
J: TRBJ2-1
size: few
D: .
DNA: TGCGCCAGCAGCCGGGACCAATCCTACAATGAGCAGTTCTTC
CDR3: CASSRDQSYNEQFF

V: TRBV7-2
J: TRBJ2-7
size: .
D: .
DNA: TGTGCCAGCAGCTTAACTTCTAGCAGATACGGGCAGTACTTC
CDR3: CASSLTSSRYGQYF

V: TRBV18
J: TRBJ1-2
size: .
D: TRBD1
DNA: TGTGCCAGCTCACCAGACAGGGCCGATGGCTACACCTTC
CDR3: CASSPDRADGYTF

V: TRBV12-3/TRBV12-4
J: TRBJ2-7
size: few
D: TRBD1
DNA: TGTGCCAGCAGCCGCCGGACAGGCTACGAGCAGTACTTC
CDR3: CASSRRTGYEQYF

V: TRBV19
J: TRBJ2-3
size: .
D: .
DNA: TGTGCCAGTAGTATAGATCCAGTCACAGATACGCAGTATTTT
CDR3: CASSIDPVTDTQYF

V: TRBV7-2
J: TRBJ2-3
size: .
D: TRBD2
DNA: TGTGCCAGCAGCGTTACTAGCGGGGGGGGAGGAGATACGCAGTATTTT
CDR3: CASSVTSGGGGDTQYF

V: TRBV11-2
J: TRBJ2-1
size: .
D: .
DNA: TGTGCCAGCAGCTTAGGGTCAGGGAGGGGGTCCTACAATGAGCAGTTCTTC
CDR3: CASSLGSGRGSYNEQFF

V: TRBV6-5
J: TRBJ2-7
size: .
D: .
DNA: TGTGCCAGCGGTTGGGACGGACAGACACAAGAGCAGTACTTC
CDR3: CASGWDGQTQEQYF

V: TRBV20-1
J: TRBJ2-3
size: .
D: TRBD2
DNA: TGCAGTGCGAGACTGGCGGGGGGGCCAAATACGCAGTATTTT
CDR3: CSARLAGGPNTQYF

V: TRBV12-3/TRBV12-4
J: TRBJ1-2
size: .
D: .
DNA: TGTGCCAGCAAAGCGGGTGGGAATAACTATGGCTACACCTTC
CDR3: CASKAGGNNYGYTF

V: TRBV2
J: TRBJ2-1
size: few
D: .
DNA: TGTGCCAGCAGTGAAAGGACTCGAGAGCAGTTCTTC
CDR3: CASSERTREQFF

V: TRBV12-3/TRBV12-4
J: TRBJ2-5
size: .
D: .
DNA: TGTGCCAGCAGTCCCCAAGACTTAGACCAAGAGACCCAGTACTTC
CDR3: CASSPQDLDQETQYF

V: TRBV12-3/TRBV12-4
J: TRBJ1-2
size: .
D: .
DNA: TGTGCCAGCAGTCCGTCCTCGGGGTTCCACTACACCTTC
CDR3: CASSPSSGFHYTF

V: TRBV15
J: TRBJ2-7
size: few
D: TRBD2
DNA: TGTGCCACCAGCAGAGGGACTAGCGCGACCTCCTACGAGCAGTACTTC
CDR3: CATSRGTSATSYEQYF

V: TRBV7-9
J: TRBJ1-1
size: many
D: TRBD1
DNA: TGTGCCAGCAGCCGAACAGGGGTGAACACTGAAGCTTTCTTT
CDR3: CASSRTGVNTEAFF

V: TRBV4-1
J: TRBJ2-2
size: few
D: .
DNA: TGCGCCAGCAGCCAGGGTTTCACCGGGGAGCTGTTTTTT
CDR3: CASSQGFTGELFF

V: TRBV20-1
J: TRBJ2-3
size: .
D: TRBD2
DNA: TGCAGTGCTAGAGATCTAGCGGGAGGTCGCGCAGATACGCAGTATTTT
CDR3: CSARDLAGGRADTQYF

V: TRBV3-1
J: TRBJ2-3
size: .
D: .
DNA: TGTGCCAGCAGCCCCCGGACAGGGAGGGAAAATACGCAGTATTTT
CDR3: CASSPRTGRENTQYF

V: TRBV7-9
J: TRBJ2-3
size: .
D: TRBD2
DNA: TGTGCCAGCAGCCCCAGCATCGGGACTACCCAAGATACGCAGTATTTT
CDR3: CASSPSIGTTQDTQYF

V: TRBV6-5
J: TRBJ2-7
size: few
D: .
DNA: TGTGCCAGCAGTTACTGGTCCGGGAGCGAGCAGTACTTC
CDR3: CASSYWSGSEQYF

V: TRBV5-1
J: TRBJ2-1
size: .
D: TRBD2
DNA: TGCGCCAGCAGCTTGGCCGGGAGCGGGAGGACATATGAGCAGTTCTTC
CDR3: CASSLAGSGRTYEQFF

V: TRBV10-3
J: TRBJ2-7
size: few
D: TRBD2
DNA: TGTGCCATCAGTTTAAGCGGGGCGACCTACGAGCAGTACTTC
CDR3: CAISLSGATYEQYF